This TCR beta chain emerged from a study of memory CD4+ T cells and cytomegalovirus serostatus. Study-level background: Healthy Belgian adult donors included fewer than 10 CMV-positive and some 24 CMV-negative people.

Single viable CD3+CD4+CD8-CD45RO+ cells were sorted as the memory CD4+ T cells. Note on this clone: The antigen is unknown.

Authors' analysis steps: After removing out-of-frame reads, around 2.2 million distinct TCRbeta sequences remained. Profiling relied on immunoSEQ multiplex PCR, and the TCRdb table lists in-frame clones only, not all of them. That table supplies the V and J calls and clone size; D and trimming were determined from the DNA. The sample shows approximately 52,000 clones, 60% to 80% of them seen only once. CDR1 and CDR2 from the germline V gene are SGHRS and YFSETQ. CDR3 size: 14 residues. V shed 4 bases and J shed 3 bases, with 10 bases lying between them. Whole-study findings and limits: Suggested: most of the CMV-linked TCR signature lies in CD4+ memory cells.

V usage is TRBV5-1 and J usage is TRBJ2-2, with D perhaps matching TRBD1 (6 bases). The specimen sequenced was memory CD4+ T cells from blood. The clonotype originates from an adult in good health and CMV-seronegative. CDR3 residues: CASSPDRHTGELFF. The CDR3 region has the DNA TGCGCCAGCAGCCCGGACAGACACACCGGGGAGCTGTTTTTT.